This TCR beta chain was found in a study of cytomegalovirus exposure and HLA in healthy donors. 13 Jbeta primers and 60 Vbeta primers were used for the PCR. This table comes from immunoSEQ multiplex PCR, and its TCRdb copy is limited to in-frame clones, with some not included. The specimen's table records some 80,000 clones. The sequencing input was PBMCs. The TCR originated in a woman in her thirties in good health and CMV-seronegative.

The CDR3 DNA sequence: TGTGCCTGGAGTGTGGGAGCAACTAATGAAAAACTGTTTTTT. Translation: CAWSVGATNEKLFF. V usage is TRBV30 and J usage is TRBJ1-4, with D uncertain. Trimming left V 0 bases short and J 0 bases short, with 5 bases between. Germline V CDR1 and CDR2: GTSNPN, SVGIG (reference sequence). The CDR3 runs to 14 residues.